This passage covers 15 T cell receptor beta chains from one sample sequenced in a study of PD-1 blockade in classical Hodgkin lymphoma. Repertoires were generated with immunoSEQ multiplex PCR, while TCRdb's copy carries only in-frame clones and drops some. Of 24,000 or so clones listed, roughly nine tenths are singletons. As for time point: newly diagnosed, previously untreated cHL patient sample. Thawed PBMCs were the source of CD4+ T cells, purified by magnetic negative selection. Sequencing was performed on CD4+ T cells from blood. The origin of the receptors is a human donor with classical Hodgkin lymphoma.

This clone was counted once. This chain uses TRBV4-1 with TRBJ1-3; weak D call: TRBD1 (5 bases). Trimming pared 3 bases from V and 3 bases from J, leaving 12 bases between. Germline CDR1 is MGHRA and CDR2 is YSYEKL. The CDR3 runs 15 residues. The CDR3 sequence: CASSQVSGGGNTIYF. CDR3 coding DNA: TGCGCCAGCAGCCAGGTCTCTGGGGGTGGAAACACCATATATTTT.

V gene TRBV19 combines with J gene TRBJ1-3, with D unresolved. This CDR3 contains 15 residues. CDR1 is LNHDA and CDR2 is SQIVND in the germline V gene (reference sequence). Trimming took off 4 bases at V and 0 bases at J, with 10 bases between the two ends. The CDR3 DNA reads as TGTGCCAGTAGTACCGGGAGTTACTCTGGAAACACCATATATTTT. This codes for CASSTGSYSGNTIYF. Complete variable domain (other parts from reference TRBV19 and TRBJ1-3): DGGITQSPKYLFRKEGQNVTLSCEQNLNHDAMYWYRQDPGQGLRLIYYSQIVNDFQKGDIAEGYSVSREKKESFPLTVTSAQKNPTAFYLCASSTGSYSGNTIYFGEGSWLTVV.

V usage is TRBV5-4 and J usage is TRBJ2-3, with a weak D call TRBD1 (6 bases). This CDR3 contains 16 residues. Germline V gene data show CDR1 as SGHNT and CDR2 as YYREEE (reference sequence). With 0 bases removed from V and 6 bases from J, the gap between germline ends came to 17 bases. The CDR3 reads CASSLGGNRAVDTQYF. CDR3 DNA: TGTGCCAGCAGCTTGGGGGGGAACAGGGCCGTGGATACGCAGTATTTT.

This rearrangement joins TRBV6-5 to TRBJ1-1, with D maybe TRBD1 (6 bases). With 8 bases removed from V and 4 bases from J, the gap between germline ends came to 14 bases. The CDR3 is made up of 13 amino acids. The germline gives CDR1 MNHEY, CDR2 SVGAGI. CDR3 sequence reads: CASQGFLGTEAFF. DNA of the CDR3: TGTGCCAGCCAGGGGTTTCTTGGCACTGAAGCTTTCTTT.

The chain uses TRBV13 and TRBJ2-7, with 9 bases lining up with TRBD1. Germline V gene sequence: CDR1 PRHDT, CDR2 FYEKMQ (reference sequence). Trimming cost V 1 base and J 5 bases; bases outside gene matches: 6. This CDR3 is built from 15 residues. The CDR3 loop reads CASSLAPDRGHEQYF. The DNA for the CDR3 is TGTGCCAGCAGCTTAGCACCGGACAGGGGCCACGAGCAGTACTTC.

The DNA for the CDR3 is TGTGCCAGCAGGCCCCAGGGTTATAGCAATCAGCCCCAGCATTTT. Its translation is CASRPQGYSNQPQHF. The chain links TRBV6-5 to TRBJ1-5; a possible D gene is TRBD1 (5 bases). Trimming left V 6 bases short and J 0 bases short, with 12 bases between. Germline V gene data show CDR1 as MNHEY and CDR2 as SVGAGI. The CDR3 extends over 15 amino acids.

The chain uses TRBV4-3 and TRBJ2-3; perhaps TRBD1 as D (6 bases). The germline gives CDR1 LGHNA, CDR2 YSLEER. CDR3 length: 15 amino acids. Deletions cut 2 bases from V and 0 bases from J, with 9 bases between. CDR3 residues: CASSQIQGSTDTQYF. The CDR3 DNA reads TGCGCCAGCAGCCAAATACAGGGCAGCACAGATACGCAGTATTTT.

The gene calls are TRBV2 and TRBJ1-1, with D unresolved. The germline V and J ends were trimmed by 7 bases and 4 bases, with 19 bases remaining between them. The length of the CDR3 is 15 residues. Germline V CDR1 and CDR2: SNHLY, FYNNEI. CDR3 loop: CASTIRQMRGTEAFF. The CDR3 DNA is TGTGCCAGCACCATTCGCCAAATGCGGGGCACTGAAGCTTTCTTT. Drawing the rest from reference TRBV2 and TRBJ1-1, the complete variable domain is EPEVTQTPSHQVTQMGQEVILRCVPISNHLYFYWYRQILGQKVEFLVSFYNNEISEKSEIFDDQFSVERPDGSNFTLKIRSTKLEDSAMYFCASTIRQMRGTEAFFGQGTRLTVV.

In its sample, this clone was seen once. This chain links TRBV5-8 with TRBJ1-1, with unresolved D. V was pared by 6 bases and J by 3 bases, with 18 bases between. The V gene's germline CDR1 is SGHTS and CDR2 YDEGEE. This CDR3 is 15 amino acids long. The CDR3 spells CASIRRGRRDTEAFF. CDR3 bases: TGTGCCAGCATCCGGCGGGGTCGCCGCGACACTGAAGCTTTCTTT.

V usage is TRBV5-5 and J usage is TRBJ1-2; 10 nucleotides align to TRBD1. V shed 0 bases, J shed 4 bases, and the junction held 12 bases outside the gene matches. From germline, CDR1 is SGHKS and CDR2 YYEKEE (reference sequence). The CDR3 contains 18 residues. Here the CDR3 DNA reads TGTGCCAGCAGCTTGGGTCCCACCGGACAGGGGGAAGGCTATGGCTACACCTTC. This encodes CASSLGPTGQGEGYGYTF.

The chain carries TRBV5-1 and TRBJ2-3; 15 nucleotides line up with TRBD2. This CDR3 region has 18 residues. V lost 0 bases, J lost 2 bases, and 4 bases stayed unmatched. CDR1 SGHRS and CDR2 YFSETQ come from the germline V gene. CDR3 in amino acids: CASSLAGLAGGVTDTQYF. Here the CDR3 DNA reads TGCGCCAGCAGCTTGGCGGGACTAGCGGGGGGCGTCACAGATACGCAGTATTTT.

The table lists this clone with a count of one. The chain uses TRBV7-2 and TRBJ2-2, with D maybe TRBD2 (6 bases). Between the trimmed V and J ends, which lost 3 bases and 2 bases, there was a span of 13 bases. The CDR3 spans 16 residues. Looked up from germline, CDR1 is SGHTA and CDR2 is FQGNSA. The CDR3 nucleotides are TGTGCCAGCAGCTTTACGGGGCGGGGCAACACCGGGGAGCTGTTTTTT. Translation: CASSFTGRGNTGELFF. The full variable domain, with the rest looked up from reference TRBV7-2 and TRBJ2-2, is GAGVSQSPSNKVTEKGKDVELRCDPISGHTALYWYRQSLGQGLEFLIYFQGNSAPDKSGLPSDRFSAERTGGSVSTLTIQRTQQEDSAVYLCASSFTGRGNTGELFFGEGSRLTVL.

The genes are TRBV29-1 and TRBJ2-5; maybe TRBD2 (6 bases). This CDR3 has 13 amino acids. Germline CDR1 SQVTM, CDR2 ANQGSEA. Trimming took off 6 bases at V and 5 bases at J, with 16 bases between the two ends. CDR3 amino acids: CSVSTGGMETQYF. The DNA of the CDR3 is TGCAGCGTCTCGACCGGAGGGATGGAGACCCAGTACTTC. Full variable domain (missing parts from reference TRBV29-1 and TRBJ2-5): SAVISQKPSRDICQRGTSLTIQCQVDSQVTMMFWYRQQPGQSLTLIATANQGSEATYESGFVIDKFPISRPNLTFSTLTVSNMSPEDSSIYLCSVSTGGMETQYFGPGTRLLVL.

The chain uses TRBV6-6 and TRBJ2-3; unclear D gene. Trimming removed 8 bases from V and 0 bases from J, with 15 bases in between. The CDR3 has 15 residues. Germline lookup yields CDR1 MNHNY and CDR2 SVGAGI (reference sequence). CDR3 coding DNA: TGTGCCAGCCGCACGCCCCTGCTGAGCACAGATACGCAGTATTTT. Translating it yields CASRTPLLSTDTQYF.

The V call is TRBV6-5, the J call TRBJ1-4, with a possible D match to TRBD1 (5 bases). The CDR3 is made up of 15 amino acids. The germline CDR1 and CDR2 sequences are MNHEY and SVGAGI. Between the trimmed V and J ends, which lost 1 base and 8 bases, there was a span of 14 bases. Written as DNA, the CDR3 is TGTGCCAGCAGTTACTATGGCAGGGTCGGGGAAAAACTGTTTTTT. The encoded protein is CASSYYGRVGEKLFF.